The 16 T cell receptor beta chains listed next were all sequenced from one sample in a study of blood T cell repertoires in COVID-19. Using immunoSEQ multiplex PCR, the repertoire was profiled, and TCRdb retains in-frame clones only, with some absent. The sample has some 100,000 clones; approximately 90% are singletons. Source material: peripheral blood. These receptors all come from a man aged 55-75 years with acute or convalescent COVID-19.

This chain connects TRBV12-5 to TRBJ2-7, with TRBD2 as a possible D gene (5 bases). Germline V gene data show CDR1 as LGHNT and CDR2 as FRNRAP. The CDR3 has 13 residues. V shed 8 bases and J shed 0 bases, with 11 bases lying between them. The CDR3 region is CASSSGDSYEQYF. The CDR3 region has the DNA TGTGCTAGTTCAAGCGGAGACTCCTACGAGCAGTACTTC.

CDR3 sequence: CASSFDFQETQYF. The CDR3 DNA sequence: TGTGCCAGCAGTTTCGACTTCCAAGAGACCCAGTACTTC. The genes are TRBV6-5 and TRBJ2-5, with D uncertain. Germline CDR1 is MNHEY and CDR2 is SVGAGI. The CDR3 spans 13 residues. V was clipped by 4 bases and J by 1 base, with 7 bases between them.

V usage is TRBV7-7 and J usage is TRBJ2-2, with D hard to call. The CDR3 extends over 16 amino acids. The V gene lost 4 bases and the J gene lost 1 base, with 13 bases spanning the gap. CDR1 SSHAT and CDR2 FNYEAQ come from the germline V gene (reference sequence). The CDR3 sequence is CASSSTPTGNTGELFF. DNA of the CDR3: TGTGCCAGCAGCTCAACCCCCACGGGGAACACCGGGGAGCTGTTTTTT.

This chain uses TRBV19 with TRBJ1-5; TRBD1 matches 8 bases. Germline CDR1 is LNHDA and CDR2 is SQIVND (reference sequence). The trim removed 6 bases at V and 0 bases at J, leaving 7 bases unmatched. CDR3 length: 16 residues. The CDR3 loop reads CASSYRGEDSNQPQHF. CDR3 DNA: TGTGCCAGTAGCTACAGGGGGGAGGATAGCAATCAGCCCCAGCATTTT.

V and J are TRBV5-1 and TRBJ2-5, with 7 bases matching TRBD2. The CDR3 consists of 13 residues. CDR1 and CDR2 from the germline V gene are SGHRS and YFSETQ. The J segment lost 5 bases and the V segment lost 4 bases, leaving 5 bases of the junction unmatched. CDR3 residues: CASSRGDRETQYF. The CDR3 DNA reads as TGCGCCAGCAGCCGGGGGGACCGGGAGACCCAGTACTTC. The full variable domain, completed using reference TRBV5-1 and TRBJ2-5, is KAGVTQTPRYLIKTRGQQVTLSCSPISGHRSVSWYQQTPGQGLQFLFEYFSETQRNKGNFPGRFSGRQFSNSRSEMNVSTLELGDSALYLCASSRGDRETQYFGPGTRLLVL.

The rearrangement links TRBV5-4 to TRBJ2-2; 7 bases fit TRBD2. The CDR3 is made up of 16 amino acids. Germline V gene sequence: CDR1 SGHNT, CDR2 YYREEE (reference sequence). J was trimmed by 0 bases and V by 3 bases; bases with no gene match: 5. Here the CDR3 DNA reads TGTGCCAGCAGCTCCGCAAGCGGGGCGAACACCGGGGAGCTGTTTTTT. Encoded protein: CASSSASGANTGELFF.

This clone was observed a single time. This chain joins TRBV24-1 and TRBJ2-1; 11 nucleotides line up with TRBD2. The CDR3 covers 16 residues. The V segment lost 1 base and the J segment 3 bases; nucleotides outside the gene matches: 1. CDR1 KGHDR and CDR2 SFDVKD come from the germline V gene. CDR3 nucleotide sequence: TGTGCCACCAGTGATTTTAGCGGGGGGGACTACAATGAGCAGTTCTTC. This codes for CATSDFSGGDYNEQFF.

The rearrangement joins TRBV28 to TRBJ2-7; 15 nucleotides match TRBD2. The CDR3 sequence is 13 residues long. J was trimmed by 9 bases and V by 9 bases; bases with no gene match: 6. Germline loops: CDR1 MDHEN, CDR2 SYDVKM. CDR3 protein: CASRTSGRAGQYF. CDR3 coding DNA: TGTGCCAGTCGGACTAGCGGGAGGGCCGGGCAGTACTTC.

The chain links TRBV5-4 to TRBJ1-3; D gene ambiguous. In germline, CDR1 is SGHNT, CDR2 YYREEE (reference sequence). Trimming left V 4 bases short and J 8 bases short, with 16 bases between. This CDR3 contains 14 residues. The CDR3 DNA reads as TGTGCCAGCAGCCGGGGTTTACCGTACGACACCATATATTTT. Protein sequence: CASSRGLPYDTIYF. Filled out from reference TRBV5-4 and TRBJ1-3, the complete variable domain reads ETGVTQSPTHLIKTRGQQVTLRCSSQSGHNTVSWYQQALGQGPQFIFQYYREEENGRGNFPPRFSGLQFPNYSSELNVNALELDDSALYLCASSRGLPYDTIYFGEGSWLTVV.

The chain recombines TRBV7-2 with TRBJ2-3, with TRBD1 matching over 8 bases. Trimming cost V 1 base and J 5 bases; bases outside gene matches: 11. Germline lookup yields CDR1 SGHTA and CDR2 FQGNSA. This CDR3 comprises 17 residues. In DNA, the CDR3 is TGTGCCAGCAGCTTAGAAATAGACAGGGGCGCGAAAGATACGCAGTATTTT. Its protein product is CASSLEIDRGAKDTQYF.

Only a few counts were recorded for this clone. This rearrangement joins TRBV15 to TRBJ2-7; possible D gene TRBD2, 5 bases. V was clipped by 0 bases and J by 3 bases, with 9 bases between them. The CDR3 loop spans 14 amino acids. Germline CDR1 and CDR2: LNHNV and YYDKDF (reference sequence). The CDR3 protein is CATSRDEGGYEQYF. The CDR3 bases are TGTGCCACCAGCAGAGATGAGGGCGGCTACGAGCAGTACTTC.

This clone was counted once. The chain links TRBV11-3 to TRBJ2-2, with D possibly TRBD2 on 5 matching bases. This CDR3 has 15 residues. CDR1 SGHNT and CDR2 YENEEA come from the germline V gene. Between the trimmed V and J ends, which lost 4 bases and 5 bases, there was a span of 14 bases. CDR3 DNA sequence: TGTGCCAGCAGCTACTGGCGGGTACCTACCGGGGAGCTGTTTTTT. It specifies CASSYWRVPTGELFF.

The gene calls are TRBV28 and TRBJ1-2; 9 bases are shared with TRBD1. This CDR3 has 14 amino acids. Germline V gene data show CDR1 as MDHEN and CDR2 as SYDVKM. The J segment lost 5 bases and the V segment lost 6 bases, leaving 7 bases of the junction unmatched. CDR3 DNA: TGTGCCAGCAGATCCACAGGGGGCCGGTATGGCTACACCTTC. Translation: CASRSTGGRYGYTF.

The chain recombines TRBV11-3 with TRBJ2-1; D possibly corresponds to TRBD2 (6 bases). The CDR3 has 13 residues. Per germline, CDR1 SGHNT and CDR2 YENEEA. V was pared by 5 bases and J by 6 bases, with 11 bases between. The CDR3 nucleotides are TGTGCCAGCAGCGGCGGGATGGGCAATGAGCAGTTCTTC. This encodes CASSGGMGNEQFF.

The rearrangement links TRBV6-2 or TRBV6-3 to TRBJ2-6; 9 bases match TRBD1. CDR3 length equals 19 residues. V was pared by 4 bases and J by 2 bases, with 12 bases of the junction left unmatched. From germline, CDR1 is MNHEY and CDR2 SVGEGT. The CDR3 region is CASSSRGGQGRTGANVLTF. CDR3 nucleotide sequence: TGTGCCAGCAGTTCGAGAGGGGGACAGGGCAGAACTGGGGCCAACGTCCTGACTTTC.

The gene calls are TRBV30 and TRBJ1-2; D unclear. The CDR3 runs 12 residues. Germline CDR1 GTSNPN, CDR2 SVGIG (reference sequence). This chain's CDR3 is CALQATNYGYTF. Written as DNA, the CDR3 is TGTGCGCTGCAAGCTACTAACTATGGCTACACCTTC.